The 26 T cell receptor beta chains presented below share a single source sample, sequenced in a study of T cell repertoires in ileal Crohn's disease (dated by TCRdb to between 2018 and 2021). Receptor amplification or capture employed the immunoSEQ multiplex PCR assay. Not all clones reach the TCRdb copy of this immuneACCESS table, which keeps in-frame sequences only. Checked studies attribute under half of the gap to unresolved V genes and leave the rest unexplained. This sample gives some 5,000 clones in total; 80% of them show up just once. The ten most abundant clones make up 26% of the sample. The sample consisted of ileal tissue. The source of these receptors is an adult with Crohn's disease.

The V gene is TRBV5-1, the J gene TRBJ2-1, with TRBD2 as a possible D gene (7 bases). The V end lost 0 bases, the J end lost 14 bases, and 15 bases lay between the germline ends. The CDR3 runs 13 residues. Germline CDR1 SGHRS, CDR2 YFSETQ. In DNA form, the CDR3 reads TGCGCCAGCAGCTTGGAGCTTCAGGGGAGGGAGTTCTTC. Its translation: CASSLELQGREFF. The variable domain in full, completed from reference TRBV5-1 and TRBJ2-1, reads KAGVTQTPRYLIKTRGQQVTLSCSPISGHRSVSWYQQTPGQGLQFLFEYFSETQRNKGNFPGRFSGRQFSNSRSEMNVSTLELGDSALYLCASSLELQGREFFGPGTRLTVL.

The genes are TRBV9 and TRBJ2-7, with 8 bases aligning to TRBD1. Germline V CDR1 and CDR2: SGDLS, YYNGEE. Trimming took 3 bases from V and 4 from J; bases not matched to a gene: 6. There are 14 residues in the CDR3. CDR3: CASSEQGESYEQYF. CDR3 bases: TGTGCCAGCAGCGAACAGGGGGAGAGTTACGAGCAGTACTTC.

The rearrangement uses TRBV30 and TRBJ2-1, with D tentatively TRBD2 (6 bases). CDR3 length equals 16 residues. Germline lookup yields CDR1 GTSNPN and CDR2 SVGIG (reference sequence). V gave up 0 bases and J gave up 3 bases, with 15 bases separating them. This chain's CDR3 is CAWSVSRGLLYNEQFF. CDR3 DNA: TGTGCCTGGAGTGTATCTAGGGGACTGCTCTACAATGAGCAGTTCTTC.

This clone appeared once. The chain employs TRBV18 and TRBJ1-1; 7 nucleotides line up with TRBD1. V shed 2 bases and J 1 base; nucleotides not matched to a gene: 7. This CDR3 comprises 16 residues. Germline V gene sequence: CDR1 KGHSH, CDR2 LQKENI. The CDR3 region is CASSPDRAGRNTEAFF. Written as DNA, the CDR3 is TGTGCCAGCTCACCAGACAGGGCAGGTCGGAACACTGAAGCTTTCTTT. Together with reference TRBV18 and TRBJ1-1, the CDR3 gives the full variable domain: NAGVMQNPRHLVRRRGQEARLRCSPMKGHSHVYWYRQLPEEGLKFMVYLQKENIIDESGMPKERFSAEFPKEGPSILRIQQVVRGDSAAYFCASSPDRAGRNTEAFFGQGTRLTVV.

This chain links TRBV29-1 with TRBJ1-2, with TRBD1 as a possible D gene (6 bases). Germline V gives CDR1 SQVTM, CDR2 ANQGSEA. Trimming removed 6 bases from V and 5 bases from J, with 16 bases in between. The CDR3 is 13 amino acids. This CDR3 is CSVRAGGFYGYTF. The CDR3 DNA reads TGCAGCGTCCGGGCGGGGGGCTTTTATGGCTACACCTTC. The full variable domain, in which reference TRBV29-1 and TRBJ1-2 provide the parts outside the CDR3, is SAVISQKPSRDICQRGTSLTIQCQVDSQVTMMFWYRQQPGQSLTLIATANQGSEATYESGFVIDKFPISRPNLTFSTLTVSNMSPEDSSIYLCSVRAGGFYGYTFGSGTRLTVV.

In this sample, this clone turned up a few times. The sample holds other DNA sequences that translate to the same CDR3. The gene calls are TRBV5-1 and TRBJ1-2; 7 bases match TRBD1. Unmatched junction bases numbered 5, after V lost 4 bases and J lost 5 bases. This CDR3 has 13 residues. CDR1 is SGHRS and CDR2 is YFSETQ in the germline V gene. As DNA, the CDR3 is TGCGCCAGCAGCCCGGGACAGCTGTATGGCTACACCTTC. Residues: CASSPGQLYGYTF.

V and J are TRBV2 and TRBJ2-1; 9 bases are shared with TRBD2. Germline assignment: CDR1 SNHLY and CDR2 FYNNEI. The CDR3 totals 15 residues. The V gene end was trimmed by 6 bases and the J gene end by 0 bases; junction bases not matched to a gene: 3. CDR3 sequence: CASRHSGSSYNEQFF. CDR3 DNA: TGTGCCAGCAGACATAGCGGGAGCTCCTACAATGAGCAGTTCTTC.

J is TRBJ1-2 and V is TRBV5-6, with D hard to call. This CDR3 is built from 11 residues. Per germline, CDR1 SGHDT and CDR2 YYEEEE. The V end lost 2 bases, the J end lost 4 bases, and 3 bases lay between the germline ends. The DNA of the CDR3 is TGTGCCAGCAGCTTCCTCTATGGCTACACCTTC. Protein: CASSFLYGYTF. The variable domain in full, completed from reference TRBV5-6 and TRBJ1-2, reads DAGVTQSPTHLIKTRGQQVTLRCSPKSGHDTVSWYQQALGQGPQFIFQYYEEEERQRGNFPDRFSGHQFPNYSSELNVNALLLGDSALYLCASSFLYGYTFGSGTRLTVV.

The J gene is TRBJ2-3, the V gene TRBV28, with a possible D match to TRBD2 (6 bases). Germline assignment: CDR1 MDHEN and CDR2 SYDVKM. This CDR3 is 17 amino acids long. Trimming took off 7 bases at V and 2 bases at J, with 22 bases between the two ends. The CDR3 region is CASTLLQLARYTDTQYF. The CDR3 DNA reads TGTGCCAGCACCCTCCTACAGCTAGCGCGCTACACAGATACGCAGTATTTT.

This sequence joins TRBV19 and TRBJ2-7, with 11 bases fitting TRBD2. The V and J ends lost 4 bases and 5 bases, in that order; junction bases with no gene match: 1. Per germline, CDR1 LNHDA and CDR2 SQIVND (reference sequence). The CDR3 loop spans 13 amino acids. CDR3 DNA: TGTGCCAGTAGTAGGGGACTAGCGGACGAGCAGTACTTC. It encodes CASSRGLADEQYF.

The chain has TRBV7-2 and TRBJ2-7; 9 positions match TRBD2. With V trimmed by 1 base and J by 3 bases, 7 bases remained unmatched. This CDR3 has 16 amino acids. Germline V gene lookup returns CDR1 SGHTA and CDR2 FQGNSA. The CDR3 protein is CASSLVVGLAIYEQYF. The CDR3 nucleotides are TGTGCCAGCAGCTTAGTCGTCGGACTAGCGATCTACGAGCAGTACTTC.

This sequence joins TRBV7-2 and TRBJ1-3; D uncertain. Looked up from germline, CDR1 is SGHTA and CDR2 is FQGNSA. Between the trimmed V and J ends, which lost 1 base and 4 bases, there was a span of 11 bases. This CDR3 comprises 15 residues. For the CDR3, the DNA is TGTGCCAGCAGCTTAGTCGGTTCGGTCGGAAACACCATATATTTT. This encodes CASSLVGSVGNTIYF.

The chain joins TRBV6-6 to TRBJ2-7; D perhaps matches TRBD2 (6 bases). The V gene lost 2 bases and the J gene lost 4 bases, with 15 bases spanning the gap. The CDR3 contains 15 residues. Germline V gene lookup returns CDR1 MNHNY and CDR2 SVGAGI (reference sequence). CDR3 region: CASSYLDGGGYEQYF. CDR3 DNA: TGTGCCAGCAGTTACCTTGACGGTGGGGGGTACGAGCAGTACTTC.

This rearrangement joins TRBV11-2 to TRBJ2-7; D possibly corresponds to TRBD2 (5 bases). The CDR3 covers 16 residues. V was trimmed by 5 bases and J by 0 bases, leaving 17 bases between them. Germline V gene sequence: CDR1 SGHAT, CDR2 FQNNGV. CDR3 nucleotide sequence: TGTGCCAGCAGCCCGCTGGCGGGTTGGAGCTCCTACGAGCAGTACTTC. Translated, it gives CASSPLAGWSSYEQYF.

Concerning this clone itself: The missing conserved phenylalanine or tryptophan at the end of this CDR3 makes a read error likely. The V and J genes are TRBV30 and TRBJ2-2; the match to TRBD1 covers 8 bases. V shed 7 bases, J shed 5 bases, and the junction held 0 bases outside the gene matches. From germline, CDR1 is GTSNPN and CDR2 SVGIG (reference sequence). CDR3 length equals 11 residues. The DNA for the CDR3 is TGTGCCTACAGGGGGACCGGGGAGCTGTTTCTT. Protein sequence: CAYRGTGELFL.

This clone was observed a few times. This chain connects TRBV27 to TRBJ2-1; 11 bases fit TRBD2. Trimming removed 0 bases from V and 5 bases from J; junction bases left unmatched: 9. The CDR3 runs 18 residues. CDR1 and CDR2 from the germline V gene are MNHEY and SMNVEV (reference sequence). CDR3 in amino acids: CASSLSGSGRAINNEQFF. The CDR3 coding sequence is TGTGCCAGCAGTTTATCGGGTAGCGGGAGGGCCATAAACAATGAGCAGTTCTTC.

The gene calls are TRBV5-4 and TRBJ2-1; 8 nucleotides match TRBD1. The V segment lost 3 bases and the J segment 9 bases; nucleotides outside the gene matches: 11. The CDR3 totals 15 residues. CDR1 is SGHNT and CDR2 is YYREEE in the germline V gene (reference sequence). The CDR3 reads CASSYDRGWNSEQFF. The DNA of the CDR3 is TGTGCCAGCAGCTACGACAGGGGCTGGAACAGTGAGCAGTTCTTC.

There are a few counts of this clone. The V call is TRBV10-1, the J call TRBJ2-1; TRBD2 agrees at 8 bases. The CDR3 length is 14 residues. Per germline, CDR1 WNHNN and CDR2 SYGVQD (reference sequence). V was clipped by 2 bases and J by 5 bases; unmatched bases: 2. The CDR3 bases are TGCGCCAGCAGTGAGGGCGGGGGGCACAATGAGCAGTTCTTC. Amino acids: CASSEGGGHNEQFF.

V usage is TRBV5-4 and J usage is TRBJ1-2; possible D gene TRBD1, 5 bases. Germline CDR1 is SGHNT and CDR2 is YYREEE (reference sequence). Between the trimmed V and J ends, which lost 4 bases and 2 bases, there was a span of 12 bases. The CDR3 has 14 amino acids. CDR3 in DNA: TGTGCCAGCAGCCAGGACATGGGCAACTATGGCTACACCTTC. Its translation is CASSQDMGNYGYTF.

V usage is TRBV5-1 and J usage is TRBJ2-7, with TRBD2 matching over 13 bases. V lost 5 bases, J lost 2 bases, and 7 bases stayed unmatched. Germline V CDR1 and CDR2: SGHRS, YFSETQ. CDR3 length: 16 amino acids. This CDR3 is CASSPGLAGETYEQYF. The CDR3 nucleotides read TGCGCCAGCAGTCCAGGACTAGCGGGAGAGACCTACGAGCAGTACTTC.

The chain couples TRBV9 to TRBJ1-1; 10 bases are a match to TRBD1. Looked up from germline, CDR1 is SGDLS and CDR2 is YYNGEE. J lost 7 bases, V lost 3 bases, and 6 bases had no gene match. There are 14 residues in the CDR3. CDR3 in amino acids: CASSAGTGANEAFF. DNA for the CDR3: TGTGCCAGCAGCGCCGGGACAGGGGCTAATGAAGCTTTCTTT.

This chain links TRBV10-3 with TRBJ2-7; TRBD2 matches 7 bases. The J segment lost 4 bases and the V segment lost 2 bases, leaving 11 bases of the junction unmatched. CDR1 ENHRY and CDR2 SYGVKD come from the germline V gene. CDR3 length: 16 amino acids. The CDR3 nucleotides are TGTGCCATCAGTGAGCCCAGTGGGAGGGTCGGTTACGAGCAGTACTTC. Its translation is CAISEPSGRVGYEQYF.

The gene calls are TRBV2 and TRBJ1-3; D might be TRBD1 (6 bases). Germline-derived CDR1 and CDR2 are SNHLY and FYNNEI. The germline V and J ends were trimmed by 8 bases and 2 bases, with 13 bases remaining between them. The CDR3 spans 14 residues. The CDR3 spells CASVRQVAGNTIYF. The DNA of the CDR3 is TGTGCCAGCGTAAGACAGGTGGCTGGAAACACCATATATTTT.

The chain is built from TRBV27 and TRBJ1-2; TRBD1 might be the D (5 bases). The V end was cut by 8 bases, the J end by 2 bases, with 15 bases between. This CDR3 is 14 amino acids long. The germline gives CDR1 MNHEY, CDR2 SMNVEV (reference sequence). In DNA form, the CDR3 reads TGTGCCAGCGGGGGAGGGCGCACGAACTATGGCTACACCTTC. Its protein is CASGGGRTNYGYTF.

The rearrangement uses TRBV7-8 and TRBJ2-5; unclear D gene. TRBJ2-7 explains the end of the DNA better; the J call may be wrong. The CDR3 has 14 amino acids. Germline CDR1 SGHVS, CDR2 FQNEAQ. CDR3 DNA: TGTGCCAGCAGCTTCCCCAGAGGCACTACCGAGCAGTACTTC. Translating it yields CASSFPRGTTEQYF.

The chain combines TRBV5-1 with TRBJ2-3; TRBD2 matches at 10 bases. This CDR3 has 17 amino acids. Germline-derived CDR1 and CDR2 are SGHRS and YFSETQ. V shed 5 bases and J 4 bases; nucleotides not matched to a gene: 13. This CDR3 is CASSPGTSALQADTQYF. CDR3 in DNA: TGCGCCAGCAGTCCAGGGACTAGCGCCCTCCAAGCAGATACGCAGTATTTT.